This T cell receptor (beta chain) was observed in a study of beta chain features in type 1 diabetes (dated by TCRdb to 2016 to 2019). Describing the broader study: Mean age, gender distribution, total cell number and subset yield were not different between patients and healthy donors. A total of roughly 99,000,000 sorted cells were examined across all samples, and the number of cells per subset was strongly correlated with RNA yield. The study compared TCRB repertoires of sorted circulating CD4+ T cell subsets between recently diagnosed type 1 diabetes patients and matched healthy donors. Whereas all 30 or so donors provided naive and central memory subsets, regulatory and stem cell-like memory subsets were isolated from just 8 patients and roughly eight healthy donors. Overall study results and their limits: Because cDNA was sequenced instead of genomic DNA, highly expressing activated cells could be over-represented, though the groups showed no difference in activation or CD3 levels. At VDJ recombination sites, type 1 diabetes patients had fewer insertions and more deleted nucleotides, which implies abnormalities in thymic rearrangement. HLA sub-analyses involved small numbers of individuals, so any influence of HLA type on TCRB rearrangement remained unresolved. PCR may preferentially amplify shorter templates, but because patient and control samples were amplified and corrected together, any resulting skew would affect both groups equally. Naive, central memory and regulatory TCRB repertoires appeared to be more alike among patients than among healthy donors. In all four CD4+ subsets, TCRB CDR3 length was moderately but significantly shorter in type 1 diabetes patients.

Taken from cysteine to phenylalanine, the CDR3 has 13 residues. CDR3 DNA only is kept here, 39 bases in frame from base 1. This clone was observed a handful of times. The antigen it recognizes is unknown. No base-level quality is on record; no much larger clone is a single base apart. The entire amount of isolated RNA was reverse transcribed using the High Capacity cDNA Reverse Transcription Kit, so the sequenced TCRB transcripts were expressed ones. Naive, central memory and regulatory T cell samples underwent deep immunoSEQ sequencing, averaging about 3.57 million total reads per sample. After sorted cells were lysed in RLT buffer, RNA was extracted with DNase-treated RNeasy Micro or Mini kits, with the choice depending on cell number. Each cell subset was processed on its own to prevent cross-contamination, while patient and healthy donor samples were processed together. Using the immunoSEQ multiplex PCR, TCRB sequences were amplified from cDNA into 87-bp fragments spanning the CDR3 region. The amplicons were sequenced using the Illumina HiSeq platform. The published analysis was carried out like this. PCR bias was corrected computationally using synthetic template baselines, and reads within Hamming distance 2 were collapsed, with unmergeable singletons discarded. By aligning reads against IMGT, V, D and J genes, CDR3 length, and insertions or deletions at six rearrangement sites were assigned. Clonotype counts were normalized to sorted cell number within each subset before computing true diversity and Gini coefficients with the tcR R package. The overlap coefficient, calculated on TCRB nucleotide sequences, was used to measure repertoire sharing. Out-of-frame TCRB sequences from naive cells were analyzed to stand in for the pre-selection repertoire. TCRdb retrieved this table from immuneACCESS and kept in-frame rearrangements only. Not all clones are present; in checked studies, unresolved V genes account for under half, and no reason is known for the remainder. The V and J calls and clone size are taken from that table; D and trimming were inferred from the DNA. The sample table contains about 710,000 clones; only one count was recorded for over 12% of them. The top ten clones comprise less than 0.04% of the sample.

Each donor gave one peripheral blood draw, about 110 mL on average, collected into heparinised tubes. A BD FACSAria II was used to sort naive, central memory, regulatory and stem cell-like memory CD4+ T cells with a panel that included CD45RO, CCR7, CD25, CD127, CD95 and CD27. Every sorted population had a purity above 95%. PBMCs were isolated right away by Lymphoprep density gradient centrifugation and were stained directly, without culture. Samples were stained and sorted in pairs, with one healthy donor and one patient per experiment, so that batch effects were minimized. The source material was naive CD4+ T cells from blood. Read against the paper, the sample's cell subset or site label means: true naive CD4+ T cells. The source of this sequence is a man aged 18 to 30 with type 1 diabetes. The sequence is built from TRBV21-1 and TRBJ2-1; the table's D call, TRBD2, has no DNA check behind it. TRBV21-1 is labeled a pseudogene. The CDR3: CASTEGWQFEQFF. The base sequence is TGTGCCAGCACCGAGGGCTGGCAATTCGAGCAGTTCTTC.